This T cell receptor beta chain came from a study of OX40 agonist ivuxolimab in advanced cancers. The protocol was immunoSEQ multiplex PCR, while the TCRdb copy is restricted to in-frame clones and leaves out a portion. Of 100,000 to 120,000 clones in the sample, approximately 89% were seen once. This CDR3 is built from 13 residues. Germline V CDR1 and CDR2: MNHNY, SVGAGI (reference sequence). V was cut by 5 bases and J by 10 bases, with 15 bases left in between. The rearrangement uses TRBV6-6 and TRBJ2-1; D gene uncertain. This TCR came from an adult with an advanced solid tumor such as melanoma, head and neck, liver or kidney cancer. The sequencing used CD4+ or CD8+ T cells sorted from blood, collected in a trial of the OX40 agonist ivuxolimab. Here the CDR3 DNA reads TGTGCCAGCAGTCCAACTACTGCCGGGGAGCAGTTCTTC. This gives the protein CASSPTTAGEQFF.